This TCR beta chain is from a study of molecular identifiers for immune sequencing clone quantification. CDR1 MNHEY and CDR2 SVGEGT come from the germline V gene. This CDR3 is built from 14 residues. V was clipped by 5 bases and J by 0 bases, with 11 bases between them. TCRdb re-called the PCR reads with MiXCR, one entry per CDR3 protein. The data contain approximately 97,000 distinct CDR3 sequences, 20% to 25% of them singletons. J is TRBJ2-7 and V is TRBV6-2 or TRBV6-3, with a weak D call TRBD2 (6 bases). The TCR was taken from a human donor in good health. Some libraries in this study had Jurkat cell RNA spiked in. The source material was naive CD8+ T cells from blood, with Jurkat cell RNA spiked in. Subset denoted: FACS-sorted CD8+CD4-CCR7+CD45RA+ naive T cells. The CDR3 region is CASSLGLSSYEQYF. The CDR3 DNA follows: TGTGCCAGCAGTCTGGGACTTAGCTCCTACGAGCAGTACTTC.